This T cell receptor (beta chain) was recovered during a study of CXCR3-negative and CXCR3-positive naive CD8 T cells. Study-level results: CXCR3-negative and CXCR3-positive naive cells shared comparable TRBV-TRBJ usage, but memory cells did not. The study found CXCR3 expression partially decreased after cryopreservation and ran most assays on fresh PBMCs.

Germline loops: CDR1 DFQATT, CDR2 SNEGSKA (reference sequence). The CDR3 spans 15 residues. As concerns this clonotype: The antigen is unknown.

The TRB cDNA libraries were prepared by 5' RACE with UMI labels. Reprocessing the 5' RACE reads, TCRdb reports a single entry for every CDR3 protein and omits DNA. The data show roughly 48,000 distinct CDR3 sequences, and the top ten clones hold 15%. All CD8+ T cell subsets were sorted in triplicate at 250,000 to 300,000 cells each. What was sequenced was memory CD8+ T cells from blood. The chain joins TRBV20-1 to TRBJ2-7; TCRdb indicates TRBD2, and absent DNA this call remains unverified. The receptor comes from a human donor in good health. Some clones in this sample may be carry-over from other donors' samples. The chain's CDR3 is CSAVPSSGSSYEQYF.